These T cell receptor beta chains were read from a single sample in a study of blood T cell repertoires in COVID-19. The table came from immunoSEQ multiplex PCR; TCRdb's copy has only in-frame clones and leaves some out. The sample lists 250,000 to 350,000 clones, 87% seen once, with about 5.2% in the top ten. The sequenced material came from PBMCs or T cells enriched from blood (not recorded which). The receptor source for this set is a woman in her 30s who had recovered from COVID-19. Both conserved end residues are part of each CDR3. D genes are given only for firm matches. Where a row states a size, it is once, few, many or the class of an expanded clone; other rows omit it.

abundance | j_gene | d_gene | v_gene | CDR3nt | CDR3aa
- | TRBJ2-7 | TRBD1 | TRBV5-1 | TGCGCCAGCAGCACGACAGGGTCCTACGAGCAGTACTTC | CASSTTGSYEQYF
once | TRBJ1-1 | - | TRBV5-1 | TGCGCCAGCAGCTGGGAAGGGGCGGACACTGAAGCTTTCTTT | CASSWEGADTEAFF
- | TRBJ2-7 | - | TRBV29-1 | TGCAGCGTTGTGGCAGGGGATTCCTACGAGCAGTACTTC | CSVVAGDSYEQYF
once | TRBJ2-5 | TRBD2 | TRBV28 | TGTGCCAGCAGATTACTTCCGGGACTAGCGGGAGGCTTGGGGACCCAGTACTTC | CASRLLPGLAGGLGTQYF
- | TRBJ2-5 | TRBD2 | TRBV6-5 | TGTGCCAGCAGTTACACGCGGGGGGTCCTTACCCAGTACTTC | CASSYTRGVLTQYF
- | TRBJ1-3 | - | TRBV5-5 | TGTGCCAGCAGCTTGGCCGGCGGCTCTGGAAACACCATATATTTT | CASSLAGGSGNTIYF
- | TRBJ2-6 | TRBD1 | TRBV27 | TGTGCCAGCAGTTTCTACAGGGGCTCTGGGGCCAACGTCCTGACTTTC | CASSFYRGSGANVLTF
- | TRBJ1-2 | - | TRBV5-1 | TGCGCCAGCAGCTTCGCAGAATCCCTTTATGGCTACACCTTC | CASSFAESLYGYTF
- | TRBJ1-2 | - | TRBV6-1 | TGTGCCAGCAGTGAAGGAGGCTATGGCTACACCTTC | CASSEGGYGYTF
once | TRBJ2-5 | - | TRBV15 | TGTGCGAGGCGGGGACAGGAGACCCAGTACTTC | CARRGQETQYF
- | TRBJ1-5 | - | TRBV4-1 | TGCGCCAGCAGCCAAGAACTAGGAGGGGATTATCAGCCCCAGCATTTT | CASSQELGGDYQPQHF
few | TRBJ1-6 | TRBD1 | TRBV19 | TGTGCCAGTAGCCACTTACAGGGGGTTTATAATTCACCCCTCCACTTT | CASSHLQGVYNSPLHF
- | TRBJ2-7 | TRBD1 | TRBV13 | TGTGCCAGCAGCCCAGGACAGGGTGCCTACGAGCAGTACTTC | CASSPGQGAYEQYF
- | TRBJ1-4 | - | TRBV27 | TGTGCCAGCAGTTGGGGGGGAACTAATGAAAAACTGTTTTTT | CASSWGGTNEKLFF
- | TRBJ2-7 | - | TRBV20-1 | TGCAGTGCTAGAGGTAGCTACGAGCAGTACTTC | CSARGSYEQYF
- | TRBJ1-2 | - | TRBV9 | TGTGCCAGCAGCGTCCTGGAGAGTTGGGGCTACACCTTC | CASSVLESWGYTF
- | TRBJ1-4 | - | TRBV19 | TGTGCCAGTAGTATTCTGATTGGTCCTTATAGTGAAAAACTGTTTTTT | CASSILIGPYSEKLFF
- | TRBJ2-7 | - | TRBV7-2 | TGTGCCAGCAGCTTAAATCGGTGGGCCTCCTACGAGCAGTACTTC | CASSLNRWASYEQYF
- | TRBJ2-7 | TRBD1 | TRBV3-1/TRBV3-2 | TGTGCCAGCAGCCAAGATACAGGGGCCTGGGGGCAGTACTTC | CASSQDTGAWGQYF
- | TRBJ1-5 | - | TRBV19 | TGTGCCAGTAGTATCTCAGGTGTAACCCAGCATTTT | CASSISGVTQHF
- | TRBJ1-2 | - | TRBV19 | TGTGCCAGTAGGGGACTGAGGTTGGTCTATGGCTACACCTTC | CASRGLRLVYGYTF
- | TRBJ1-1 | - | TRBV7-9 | TGTGCCAGCAGCTTAGTGGGGAGAGCTTTCTTT | CASSLVGRAFF
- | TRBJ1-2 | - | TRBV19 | TGTGCCAGTAGTGGAACAGGGAGAGGCTACACCTTC | CASSGTGRGYTF
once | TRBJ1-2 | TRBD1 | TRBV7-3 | TGTGCCAGCAGCCCCGGACAGGGCGACTATGGCTACACCTTC | CASSPGQGDYGYTF
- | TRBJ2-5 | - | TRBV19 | TGTGCCACCTCAGGGGGGTCAGATGGAGAGACCCAGTACTTC | CATSGGSDGETQYF
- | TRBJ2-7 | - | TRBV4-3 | TGCGCCAGCAGCCAAAGCCAAGGGCAGGGGTACGAGCAGTACTTC | CASSQSQGQGYEQYF
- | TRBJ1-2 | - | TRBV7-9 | TGTGCCAGCAGCTTAGAATGGGGGGAAGGTGACTATGGCTACACCTTC | CASSLEWGEGDYGYTF
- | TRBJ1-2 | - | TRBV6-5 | TGTGCCAGCAGTTACGGCCATCTTAACTATGGCTACACCTTC | CASSYGHLNYGYTF
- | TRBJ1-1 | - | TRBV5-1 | TGCGCCAGCAGCCCCCAGGGGCTTGCCACTGAAGCTTTCTTT | CASSPQGLATEAFF
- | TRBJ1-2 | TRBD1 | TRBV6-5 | TGTGCCAGCAGTTATCTCGGACAGGGTAACTATGGCTACACCTTC | CASSYLGQGNYGYTF
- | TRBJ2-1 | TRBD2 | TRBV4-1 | TGCGCCAGCAGCCAACGCGGGGGATCCTACAATGAGCAGTTCTTC | CASSQRGGSYNEQFF
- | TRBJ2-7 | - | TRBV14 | TGTGCCAGCAGCCAAGAGACAGCCGGCGAGCAGTACTTC | CASSQETAGEQYF